This T cell receptor beta chain came from a study of cytomegalovirus exposure and HLA in healthy donors. Germline V lookup: CDR1 SGHTA, CDR2 FQGTGA. J gave up 1 base and V 1 base, and 8 bases lay outside the gene matches. The length of the CDR3 is 19 residues. The PCR used 60 Vbeta and 13 Jbeta primers. The data were produced by immunoSEQ multiplex PCR, yet TCRdb's version contains in-frame clones alone and is incomplete. This sample yields around 170,000 clones, of which approximately 80% are seen a single time; 1.1% to 1.5% belongs to the top ten. This chain uses TRBV7-3 with TRBJ2-1; 12 bases match TRBD2. The material sequenced was PBMCs. This receptor was taken from a girl under 18 in good health and CMV-seropositive. CDR3 loop: CASSLMSMTSGSSYNEQFF. The CDR3 DNA reads TGTGCCAGCAGCTTAATGTCGATGACTAGCGGGAGTTCCTACAATGAGCAGTTCTTC.